This TCR beta chain was sequenced during a study of blood T cell repertoires in COVID-19 (dated by TCRdb to 2020 to 2021). Regarding the complete study: Samples covering the acute and convalescent phases of COVID-19 were provided by collaborators in the United States, Italy and Spain. Where HLA class I and class II types were available, the types were taken from metadata supplied by the sample provider, not from assay-based typing. The prospective study material was composed of cDNA or gDNA derived from T cells, B-cell-depleted T cells, or PBMCs. A de-identified subject ID, COVID-19 status, age in years and sex were almost always included in the sample metadata. Deeply sampled blood TCRbeta repertoires from subjects exposed to, actively infected with, or recovered from COVID-19 were included in the dataset. Samples were obtained from the ongoing ImmuneRACE study (first 160 participants) and from over 1,000 subjects provided by 6 global collaborators. The repertoires were released in a freely available public database intended as a resource for research on the immune response to SARS-CoV-2. Study-wide findings and limitations: Clinical and demographic metadata were provided uncurated, with the amount varying by source and participant.

From the cysteine through the phenylalanine, the CDR3 covers 13 amino acids. Just the 39-base CDR3 DNA is kept, in frame starting at base 1. CDR1 MNHNS and CDR2 SASEGT were looked up in the germline V gene. Cut back by 1 base and 11 bases, the V and J ends lie 14 bases apart. The immunoSEQ Assay, a bias-controlled multiplex PCR, was used to amplify TCRbeta CDR3 regions from genomic DNA. Per the authors' processing: Within the assay, amplification of reference gene primers was used to estimate how many nucleated cells each sample contained. To quantify the absolute abundance of each unique TCRbeta CDR3 rearrangement, sequence reads were collapsed and filtered. For each sample, productive Simpson clonality was calculated by taking the square root of Simpson's diversity index across productive rearrangements. TCRdb mirrors the immuneACCESS table, restricted to in-frame sequences. Some clones are absent from its copies; in checked studies, under half trace to an unresolved V gene, and the reason for the others is unknown. V, J and clone size were drawn from that table, and D and trimming were deduced from the DNA. This sample comprises 200,000 to 300,000 clones, 80% to 85% of them detected only once. The top ten clones comprise 4% to 5% of the sample.

In regard to this clone: It has no known antigen specificity. Per-base quality was not reported, and no clone a single base away is much larger than it.

Whole blood was collected in K2EDTA tubes by collaborating institutions according to the institutions' own protocols. Collaborator samples were shipped for TCRbeta analysis as frozen whole blood, isolated PBMCs, or DNA extracted from either sample type. Sequencing was carried out using peripheral blood. The chain employs TRBV6-1 and TRBJ1-1; the D gene is possibly TRBD1, with 6 bases matching. The receptor was isolated from a man in his sixties with acute or convalescent COVID-19. The DNA reads as follows: TGTGCCAGCAGTGAAGGGCCTCTTGACAGGGCTTTCTTT. The resulting protein is CASSEGPLDRAFF.